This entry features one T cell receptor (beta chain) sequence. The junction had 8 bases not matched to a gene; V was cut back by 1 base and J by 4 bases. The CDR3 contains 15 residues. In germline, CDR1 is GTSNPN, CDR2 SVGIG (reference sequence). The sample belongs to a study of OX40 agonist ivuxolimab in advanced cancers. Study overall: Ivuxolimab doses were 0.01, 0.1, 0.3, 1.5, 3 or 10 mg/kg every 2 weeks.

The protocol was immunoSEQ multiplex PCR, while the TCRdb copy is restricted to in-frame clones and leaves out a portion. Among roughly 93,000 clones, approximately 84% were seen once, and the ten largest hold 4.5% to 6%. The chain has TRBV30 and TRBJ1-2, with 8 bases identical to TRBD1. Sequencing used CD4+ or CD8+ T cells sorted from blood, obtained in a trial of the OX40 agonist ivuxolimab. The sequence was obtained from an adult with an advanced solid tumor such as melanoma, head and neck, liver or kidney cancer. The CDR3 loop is CAWSGSGGAVYGYTF. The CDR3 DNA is TGTGCCTGGAGTGGATCAGGGGGCGCGGTCTATGGCTACACCTTC.